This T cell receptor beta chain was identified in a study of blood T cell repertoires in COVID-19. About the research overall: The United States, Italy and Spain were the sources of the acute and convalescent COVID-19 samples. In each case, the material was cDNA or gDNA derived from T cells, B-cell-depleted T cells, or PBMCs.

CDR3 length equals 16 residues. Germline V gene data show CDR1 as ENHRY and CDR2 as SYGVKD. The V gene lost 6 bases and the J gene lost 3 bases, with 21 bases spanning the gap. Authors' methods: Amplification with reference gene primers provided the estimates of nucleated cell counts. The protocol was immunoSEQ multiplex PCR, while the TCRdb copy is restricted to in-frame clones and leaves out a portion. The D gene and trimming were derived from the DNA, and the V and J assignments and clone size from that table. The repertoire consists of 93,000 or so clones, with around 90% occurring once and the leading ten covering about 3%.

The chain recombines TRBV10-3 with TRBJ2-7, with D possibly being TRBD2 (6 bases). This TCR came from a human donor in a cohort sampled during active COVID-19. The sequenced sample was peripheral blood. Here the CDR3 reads CAIRKELADFDYEQYF. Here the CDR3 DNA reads TGTGCCATCAGGAAAGAACTAGCTGACTTTGACTACGAGCAGTACTTC.